This is a list of T cell receptor beta chains from one sample in a study of T cells in Graves' hyperthyroidism and ophthalmopathy. MiXCR was run by TCRdb on the multiplex PCR reads, yielding one entry per CDR3 protein. The sample shows more than 150,000 distinct CDR3 sequences, about 18% of them seen only once. Sequencing used blood. These receptors were obtained from a woman aged 45 to 65 with Graves' hyperthyroidism. Both conserved end residues are part of each CDR3. D genes are given only for firm matches. Not every row has a clone size; where given, it reads once, few, many or a size class.

len	v_gene	d_gene	j_gene	abundance	CDR3nt	CDR3aa
16	TRBV19	.	TRBJ1-2	many	TGTGCCAGTAGTATAGATCTGACCGGGCAGAACTATGGCTACACCTTC	CASSIDLTGQNYGYTF
15	TRBV7-8	.	TRBJ2-5	many	TGTGCCAGCAGCTTACTGGAGGGAATCGCAGAGACCCAGTACTTC	CASSLLEGIAETQYF
16	TRBV19	TRBD2	TRBJ2-5	few	TGTGCCAGTAGTATAGGGACGAACTCGCGGGGGGAGACCCAGTACTTC	CASSIGTNSRGETQYF
17	TRBV6-1	.	TRBJ2-2	many	TGTGCCAGCAGTTCCGACCTAGGGGCCTTGGACACCGGGGAGCTGTTTTTT	CASSSDLGALDTGELFF
15	TRBV6-1	.	TRBJ2-7	many	TGTGCCAGCAGTCCCACCCAGGGGGGACGCTACGAGCAGTACTTC	CASSPTQGGRYEQYF
13	TRBV10-3	.	TRBJ2-3	.	TGTGCCGCCCAAGGTGGGGGGCGGGAGACGCAGTATTTT	CAAQGGGRETQYF
13	TRBV20-1	.	TRBJ1-6	few	TGCAGTGCTAGCCGGGCTAGAAATTCACCCCTCCACTTT	CSASRARNSPLHF
17	TRBV2	.	TRBJ1-4	many	TGTGCCAGCAGTGAAGAGGGGCAGGCTGCAACTAATGAAAAACTGTTTTTT	CASSEEGQAATNEKLFF
18	TRBV5-1	TRBD1	TRBJ2-3	few	TGCGCCAGCAGCTTGGCTCCGGTACAGGGGCCAAGCACAGATACGCAGTATTTT	CASSLAPVQGPSTDTQYF
15	TRBV11-3	.	TRBJ2-3	.	TGTGCCAGCAGCCCCCATCCCGGGGGCACAGATACGCAGTATTTT	CASSPHPGGTDTQYF